The 28 T cell receptor beta chains below were found in one sample sequenced in a study of shared clonotypes between healthy human individuals (TCRdb year 2020). The library relied on the immunoSEQ multiplex PCR assay. TCRdb holds this immuneACCESS table with in-frame rearrangements only. Some clones are missing; in checked studies, unresolved V genes explain under half, and the rest has no known cause. The sample includes roughly 2.5 million clones, with approximately 92% observed a single time. The ten largest clones take up over 0.12% of the sample. Input material: naive CD4+ T cells sorted from blood. The cell subset or site label corresponds to: CD45RA+ positively selected. These receptors all come from a man aged 18 to 35 in good health.

The chain joins TRBV5-4 to TRBJ2-1; the match to TRBD2 covers 14 bases. The CDR3 consists of 15 residues. The V gene end was trimmed by 3 bases and the J gene end by 7 bases; junction bases not matched to a gene: 3. Germline CDR1 is SGHNT and CDR2 is YYREEE (reference sequence). The CDR3 bases are TGTGCCAGCAGCTCCGGGACTAGCGGGGGTAATGAGCAGTTCTTC. Its protein is CASSSGTSGGNEQFF. The full variable domain, rest sourced from reference TRBV5-4 and TRBJ2-1, is ETGVTQSPTHLIKTRGQQVTLRCSSQSGHNTVSWYQQALGQGPQFIFQYYREEENGRGNFPPRFSGLQFPNYSSELNVNALELDDSALYLCASSSGTSGGNEQFFGPGTRLTVL.

This chain joins TRBV10-2 and TRBJ2-7; 9 positions agree with TRBD2. The CDR3 loop spans 16 amino acids. V trimming: 5 bases; J trimming: 1 base; junction bases outside the gene matches: 9. Germline V lookup: CDR1 WSHSY, CDR2 SAAADI. The CDR3 DNA reads TGCGCCAGCAGTCCCTCCCCGAGCGGGAGGTCCTACGAGCAGTACTTC. Translating it yields CASSPSPSGRSYEQYF.

Notes on this clone: The sample contains more than one DNA sequence encoding this CDR3. The chain joins TRBV7-3 to TRBJ1-5; TRBD1 is a possible D gene (5 bases). CDR1 is SGHTA, CDR2 FQGTGA, per germline. Trimming left V 0 bases short and J 7 bases short, with 7 bases between. CDR3 length: 13 residues. This chain's CDR3 is CASSLTGDQPQHF. CDR3 bases: TGTGCCAGCAGCTTAACGGGGGACCAGCCCCAGCATTTT.

This chain connects TRBV7-2 to TRBJ1-5, with a possible D match to TRBD1 (5 bases). Germline V gene data show CDR1 as SGHTA and CDR2 as FQGNSA. Between the trimmed V and J ends, which lost 2 bases and 0 bases, there was a span of 20 bases. The CDR3 totals 19 residues. The CDR3 DNA reads TGTGCCAGCAGCTTATCTGTCGCTGGCAGGGCTAATAGCAATCAGCCCCAGCATTTT. Protein sequence: CASSLSVAGRANSNQPQHF.

The rearrangement links TRBV6-1 to TRBJ1-4; D call uncertain. This CDR3 contains 15 residues. Germline CDR1 and CDR2: MNHNS and SASEGT. V was pared by 5 bases and J by 6 bases, with 16 bases between. The CDR3 loop reads CASSPLGTDYEKLFF. As DNA, the CDR3 is TGTGCCAGCAGTCCCCTGGGTACAGACTATGAAAAACTGTTTTTT.

V gene TRBV6-5 combines with J gene TRBJ2-1; 7 nucleotides line up with TRBD2. The CDR3 contains 13 residues. CDR1 and CDR2 (germline): MNHEY, SVGAGI. V shed 5 bases, J shed 15 bases, and the junction held 13 bases outside the gene matches. The DNA of the CDR3 is TGTGCCAGCAGTCGCTGGCGAGGGACTAACTGGTTCTTC. The encoded protein is CASSRWRGTNWFF.

The CDR3 spells CASSLLGVSKETQYF. The DNA for the CDR3 is TGTGCCAGCAGCTTACTGGGGGTGTCCAAAGAGACCCAGTACTTC. The J gene is TRBJ2-5, the V gene TRBV7-9; D assignment may be TRBD1 or TRBD2 (5 bases each). Germline loops: CDR1 SEHNR, CDR2 FQNEAQ (reference sequence). The CDR3 runs 15 residues. V lost 2 bases and J 3 bases, leaving 13 bases between the germline ends.

The genes are TRBV5-6 and TRBJ2-3; no clear D gene. CDR1 SGHDT and CDR2 YYEEEE come from the germline V gene. The CDR3 covers 16 residues. V lost 0 bases, J lost 0 bases, and 11 bases lay in between. The CDR3 protein is CASSLAVSASTDTQYF. As DNA, the CDR3 is TGTGCCAGCAGCTTGGCCGTCAGCGCGAGCACAGATACGCAGTATTTT.

The V call is TRBV7-3, the J call TRBJ2-3; 8 positions match TRBD2. V shed 4 bases, J shed 8 bases, and the junction held 2 bases outside the gene matches. There are 12 residues in the CDR3. Germline lookup yields CDR1 SGHTA and CDR2 FQGTGA. The chain's CDR3 is CASSSTSGTQYF. The CDR3 bases are TGTGCCAGCAGCTCAACTAGCGGTACGCAGTATTTT.

A note on this clone: Other DNA sequences in this sample translate to the same CDR3. The chain employs TRBV18 and TRBJ2-2, with unresolved D. This CDR3 is built from 14 residues. From germline, CDR1 is KGHSH and CDR2 LQKENI. V lost 1 base and J lost 1, with 4 bases in between. The CDR3 region is CASSPRENTGELFF. For the CDR3, the DNA is TGTGCCAGCTCACCACGTGAGAACACCGGGGAGCTGTTTTTT. Using reference TRBV18 and TRBJ2-2 for the parts outside the CDR3, the full variable domain is NAGVMQNPRHLVRRRGQEARLRCSPMKGHSHVYWYRQLPEEGLKFMVYLQKENIIDESGMPKERFSAEFPKEGPSILRIQQVVRGDSAAYFCASSPRENTGELFFGEGSRLTVL.

The chain is built from TRBV30 and TRBJ2-4, with a weak D call TRBD1 (6 bases). Germline lookup yields CDR1 GTSNPN and CDR2 SVGIG (reference sequence). The CDR3 extends over 14 amino acids. V was cut by 5 bases and J by 2 bases, with 13 bases left in between. The CDR3 nucleotides read TGTGCCTGGGCCCACAGGGTGACCAAAAACATTCAGTACTTC. This sequence encodes CAWAHRVTKNIQYF.

V usage is TRBV7-2 and J usage is TRBJ2-7; 8 nucleotides line up with TRBD1. Germline V gene data show CDR1 as SGHTA and CDR2 as FQGNSA. This CDR3 comprises 13 residues. The V gene end was trimmed by 6 bases and the J gene end by 2 bases; junction bases not matched to a gene: 3. In DNA, the CDR3 is TGTGCCAGCAGTCAACAGGGGGCCTACGAGCAGTACTTC. Translated, it gives CASSQQGAYEQYF.

The J gene is TRBJ2-1, the V gene TRBV7-3; a possible D gene is TRBD1 (5 bases). CDR1 and CDR2 (germline): SGHTA, FQGTGA. The CDR3 is made up of 13 amino acids. V was clipped by 3 bases and J by 8 bases, with 11 bases between them. The CDR3, as DNA: TGTGCCAGCAGCTTTCAAGGGGTCGATGAGCAGTTCTTC. It translates to CASSFQGVDEQFF.

J is TRBJ1-1 and V is TRBV5-5; no definite D call. The CDR3 is 14 amino acids. The germline V and J ends were trimmed by 0 bases and 2 bases, with 8 bases remaining between them. CDR1 and CDR2 from the germline V gene are SGHKS and YYEKEE (reference sequence). This chain's CDR3 is CASSLGWVNTEAFF. CDR3 nucleotide sequence: TGTGCCAGCAGCTTGGGATGGGTAAACACTGAAGCTTTCTTT.

The chain has TRBV9 and TRBJ1-1; D is unresolved. Germline V gives CDR1 SGDLS, CDR2 YYNGEE. V gave up 3 bases and J gave up 4 bases, with 10 bases separating them. The length of the CDR3 is 13 residues. Here the CDR3 DNA reads TGTGCCAGCAGCGAGAGGCTTAGCACTGAAGCTTTCTTT. This encodes CASSERLSTEAFF.

The genes are TRBV18 and TRBJ1-2; 7 bases agree with TRBD1. Germline-derived CDR1 and CDR2 are KGHSH and LQKENI. This CDR3 region has 14 residues. V trimming: 2 bases; J trimming: 7 bases; junction bases outside the gene matches: 7. The CDR3 is CASSPLGQDVGYTF. CDR3 DNA sequence: TGTGCCAGCTCACCATTAGGACAGGATGTTGGCTACACCTTC.

The chain joins TRBV7-2 to TRBJ2-5, with a weak D call TRBD1 (6 bases). Trimming took 4 bases from V and 3 from J, leaving 15 bases between them. The CDR3 length is 15 residues. Per germline, CDR1 SGHTA and CDR2 FQGNSA. Written as DNA, the CDR3 is TGTGCCAGCAGCTCCAGGGGCCCAGCTAAAGAGACCCAGTACTTC. It translates to CASSSRGPAKETQYF. The whole variable domain, remainder taken from reference TRBV7-2 and TRBJ2-5, is GAGVSQSPSNKVTEKGKDVELRCDPISGHTALYWYRQSLGQGLEFLIYFQGNSAPDKSGLPSDRFSAERTGGSVSTLTIQRTQQEDSAVYLCASSSRGPAKETQYFGPGTRLLVL.

The rearrangement links TRBV28 to TRBJ2-1, with 16 positions matching TRBD2. With 6 bases clipped from V and 8 bases from J, the junction kept 10 bases outside the gene matches. From germline, CDR1 is MDHEN and CDR2 SYDVKM. This CDR3 spans 17 amino acids. CDR3 nucleotide sequence: TGTGCCAGCAGCCCTCCGGGACTAGCGGGGGGGCCTTATGAGCAGTTCTTC. Its protein is CASSPPGLAGGPYEQFF.

The V and J genes are TRBV5-4 and TRBJ2-3; D is unresolved. V was trimmed by 0 bases and J by 4 bases, leaving 12 bases between them. Germline V gives CDR1 SGHNT, CDR2 YYREEE (reference sequence). This CDR3 is built from 15 residues. The CDR3 DNA reads as TGTGCCAGCAGCTTGGATCTAGGCAGCCCAGATACGCAGTATTTT. It is translated as CASSLDLGSPDTQYF.

In regard to this clone: The sample contains more than one DNA sequence encoding this CDR3. J is TRBJ2-3 and V is TRBV29-1; no clear D. V was shortened by 0 bases and J by 3 bases, with 4 bases between the two germline ends. The CDR3 has 12 residues. The V gene's germline CDR1 is SQVTM and CDR2 ANQGSEA. CDR3 in DNA: TGCAGCGTTGAAGAAGGAACAGATACGCAGTATTTT. Translating it yields CSVEEGTDTQYF.

This chain links TRBV11-2 with TRBJ2-7; TRBD2 agrees at 8 bases. CDR3 length equals 15 residues. Germline-derived CDR1 and CDR2 are SGHAT and FQNNGV. J gave up 6 bases and V 0 bases, and 7 bases lay outside the gene matches. The CDR3 loop reads CASSLEGTRGSEQYF. CDR3 nucleotides: TGTGCCAGCAGCTTAGAAGGGACTAGAGGATCCGAGCAGTACTTC.

The V call is TRBV28, the J call TRBJ2-7; D possibly corresponds to TRBD1 (5 bases). CDR1 and CDR2 (germline): MDHEN, SYDVKM. Trimming took off 6 bases at V and 3 bases at J, with 12 bases between the two ends. The CDR3 runs 13 residues. CDR3 coding DNA: TGTGCCAGCAGCTCGACGGACATCTACGAGCAGTACTTC. It translates to CASSSTDIYEQYF. Looking up the rest from reference TRBV28 and TRBJ2-7 gives the full variable domain: DVKVTQSSRYLVKRTGEKVFLECVQDMDHENMFWYRQDPGLGLRLIYFSYDVKMKEKGDIPEGYSVSREKKERFSLILESASTNQTSMYLCASSSTDIYEQYFGPGTRLTVT.

The CDR3 sequence is CASRAGQGSSYEQYF. In nucleotides, the CDR3 is TGTGCCAGCAGAGCCGGACAGGGGAGCTCCTACGAGCAGTACTTC. The gene calls are TRBV6-6 and TRBJ2-7, with 9 bases lining up with TRBD1. Trimming removed 6 bases from V and 0 bases from J; junction bases left unmatched: 6. This CDR3 contains 15 residues. Germline values: CDR1 MNHNY, CDR2 SVGAGI (reference sequence).

The chain couples TRBV30 to TRBJ2-5, with TRBD2 as a possible D gene (6 bases). The tail of the sequence fits TRBJ2-7 better, so the J call may be wrong. This CDR3 is 12 amino acids long. CDR1 is GTSNPN, CDR2 SVGIG, per germline (reference sequence). CDR3 amino acids: CAWSPGSHEQYF. The CDR3 DNA follows: TGTGCCTGGAGTCCCGGGAGCCACGAGCAGTACTTC.

The chain combines TRBV7-8 with TRBJ1-3; maybe TRBD1 (5 bases). V was cut by 5 bases and J by 0 bases, with 14 bases left in between. Germline values: CDR1 SGHVS, CDR2 FQNEAQ. The CDR3 is 16 amino acids. The CDR3 sequence: CASSPGTGRSGNTIYF. CDR3 bases: TGTGCCAGCAGCCCCGGGACTGGCCGCTCTGGAAACACCATATATTTT.

V usage is TRBV18 and J usage is TRBJ1-1; 9 bases match TRBD1. This CDR3 comprises 16 residues. The V gene's germline CDR1 is KGHSH and CDR2 LQKENI. V lost 1 base and J lost 1; bases outside the gene matches: 4. The CDR3 reads CASSPLQGAENTEAFF. CDR3 DNA sequence: TGTGCCAGCTCACCACTACAGGGGGCGGAGAACACTGAAGCTTTCTTT.

The chain employs TRBV5-4 and TRBJ2-3; 11 nucleotides agree with TRBD2. Per germline, CDR1 SGHNT and CDR2 YYREEE (reference sequence). Losses at the gene ends were 4 bases for V and 0 bases for J; bases not matched to a gene: 10. CDR3 length: 18 residues. The CDR3 reads CASSPGVAGGRSTDTQYF. Written as DNA, the CDR3 is TGTGCCAGCAGCCCCGGGGTAGCGGGGGGGCGAAGCACAGATACGCAGTATTTT.

The chain combines TRBV6-1 with TRBJ1-6; the match to TRBD1 covers 7 bases. Germline V gene data show CDR1 as MNHNS and CDR2 as SASEGT. The J segment lost 7 bases and the V segment lost 4 bases, leaving 13 bases of the junction unmatched. CDR3 size: 17 residues. The CDR3 region has the DNA TGTGCCAGCAGTGCAGACACTACAGGGGCGCAGAATTCACCCCTCCACTTT. This codes for CASSADTTGAQNSPLHF.